A single sample gave rise to the 18 T cell receptor beta chains below, sequenced in a study of monozygotic twins with inflammatory bowel disease. TCRdb re-called the 5' RACE reads and shows each CDR3 protein once, DNA omitted. The data show approximately 340,000 distinct CDR3 sequences, and the top ten clones hold roughly 2%. The sequencing sample was made of blood. The receptor set was obtained from a human donor with ulcerative colitis or Crohn's disease, or a healthy co-twin of an affected twin (not recorded which).

The chain couples TRBV2 to TRBJ1-5; without DNA, the TCRdb call of TRBD1 cannot be checked. In germline, CDR1 is SNHLY, CDR2 FYNNEI. The CDR3 totals 15 residues. CDR3: CASRPDRGGMGPQHF.

The chain is built from TRBV6-2 or TRBV6-3 and TRBJ2-1; without DNA, the TCRdb call of TRBD1 cannot be checked. The CDR3 has 20 amino acids. Per germline, CDR1 MNHEY and CDR2 SVGEGT. CDR3 sequence: CASSLSAGTGGFRLNNEQFF.

CDR3 loop: CASSQLGLPTSSYNEQFF. This chain joins TRBV6-2 or TRBV6-3 and TRBJ2-1; TCRdb outputs TRBD2, but without DNA this stays unchecked. The CDR3 is 18 amino acids. Germline V gene lookup returns CDR1 MNHEY and CDR2 SVGEGT.

This chain links TRBV5-1 with TRBJ2-2; TCRdb indicates TRBD2, and absent DNA this call remains unverified. Germline V CDR1 and CDR2: SGHRS, YFSETQ. The CDR3 runs to 14 residues. This CDR3 reads CASSSLIPAGELFF.

The chain joins TRBV5-1 to TRBJ1-1. CDR1 and CDR2 from the germline V gene are SGHRS and YFSETQ. This CDR3 region has 14 residues. CDR3 in amino acids: CASSLASRNTEAFF.

The chain employs TRBV7-9 and TRBJ2-7; the TCRdb D gene call, TRBD1, has no DNA to confirm it. Germline CDR1 and CDR2: SEHNR and FQNEAQ (reference sequence). This CDR3 spans 15 amino acids. The CDR3 region is CASSKGGQALREQYF.

This chain connects TRBV20-1 to TRBJ1-5; TCRdb reports TRBD1, a call that lacks DNA to check it against. The germline V gene encodes CDR1 DFQATT and CDR2 SNEGSKA (reference sequence). The CDR3 contains 17 residues. The CDR3 reads CSAREPTGMNSNQPQHF.

CDR3 in amino acids: CASSQEPTGPHGYTF. This chain uses TRBV4-3 with TRBJ1-2. Germline V gene data show CDR1 as LGHNA and CDR2 as YSLEER. This CDR3 region has 15 residues.

This chain connects TRBV7-6 to TRBJ1-1; the D call of TRBD1 rests on TCRdb alone, since no DNA is present to check it. The CDR3 consists of 11 residues. The germline V gene has CDR1 SGHVS and CDR2 FNYEAQ. CDR3 sequence reads: CASSLASTGGF. The full variable domain, in which reference TRBV7-6 and TRBJ1-1 provide the parts outside the CDR3, is GAGVSQSPRYKVTKRGQDVALRCDPISGHVSLYWYRQALGQGPEFLTYFNYEAQQDKSGLPNDRFSAERPEGSISTLTIQRTEQRDSAMYRCASSLASTGGFGQGTRLTVV.

The V gene is TRBV10-3, the J gene TRBJ2-1; there is no DNA to check the TCRdb D call of TRBD1. The CDR3 totals 12 residues. Germline V gene data show CDR1 as ENHRY and CDR2 as SYGVKD. CDR3 loop: CAIGADGQGMFF.

The chain couples TRBV10-2 to TRBJ2-1; TCRdb gives TRBD1 as the D gene, but with no DNA this cannot be confirmed. Per the germline V gene, CDR1 is WSHSY and CDR2 is SAAADI. This CDR3 contains 16 residues. The CDR3 reads CASSESVGLGDSEQFF.

This rearrangement joins TRBV30 to TRBJ2-7. This CDR3 region has 12 residues. Germline assignment: CDR1 GTSNPN and CDR2 SVGIG (reference sequence). CDR3: CACQAVRVEQYF.

This chain connects TRBV4-3 to TRBJ1-2; checking the TCRdb D call of TRBD1 is not possible without DNA. In germline, CDR1 is LGHNA, CDR2 YSLEER. The CDR3 spans 15 residues. The CDR3 loop reads CASSQGPGVSYGYTF.

The chain employs TRBV5-5 and TRBJ2-7. Germline CDR1 SGHKS, CDR2 YYEKEE (reference sequence). The CDR3 covers 14 residues. The CDR3: CASSLTKSNYEQYF.

V usage is TRBV9 and J usage is TRBJ2-3. CDR3 size: 15 residues. The germline CDR1 and CDR2 sequences are SGDLS and YYNGEE. The chain's CDR3 is CASSVAQAATDTQYF.

The CDR3 sequence: CSASGDVYEQYF. The chain couples TRBV20-1 to TRBJ2-7; TCRdb calls TRBD1, which cannot be checked without DNA. The CDR3 contains 12 residues. Germline CDR1 is DFQATT and CDR2 is SNEGSKA (reference sequence).

The chain has TRBV10-3 and TRBJ2-5; checking the TCRdb D call of TRBD1 is not possible without DNA. The germline V gene encodes CDR1 ENHRY and CDR2 SYGVKD. The CDR3 is 15 amino acids. CDR3 loop: CAISEGTGGKETQYF.

This rearrangement joins TRBV25-1 to TRBJ1-1; the D gene TCRdb calls, TRBD1, cannot be checked with no DNA. Germline values: CDR1 MGHDK, CDR2 SYGVNS. The CDR3 is made up of 12 amino acids. The CDR3 protein is CASKGIPTEAFF. The variable domain in full, completed from reference TRBV25-1 and TRBJ1-1, reads EADIYQTPRYLVIGTGKKITLECSQTMGHDKMYWYQQDPGMELHLIHYSYGVNSTEKGDLSSESTVSRIRTEHFPLTLESARPSHTSQYLCASKGIPTEAFFGQGTRLTVV.